This paragraph covers one T cell receptor beta chain sequence. This sample stems from a study of blood T cell repertoires in COVID-19. Overall study context: From the United States, Italy and Spain came samples of acute and convalescent COVID-19.

The CDR3 is made up of 17 amino acids. Trimming removed 6 bases at V and 0 bases at J, with 15 bases between. Germline lookup yields CDR1 LNHDA and CDR2 SQIVND (reference sequence). Original methodology: Using reference gene primer amplification, nucleated cell counts were estimated. The assay was immunoSEQ multiplex PCR, and TCRdb's table has in-frame clones only and misses some. The V and J calls and clone size were taken over from that table, and D and trimming were inferred from the DNA. Among 150,000 to 200,000 clones listed, around 81% were seen once. The rearrangement joins TRBV19 to TRBJ1-6; D is ambiguous. The TCR was taken from a middle-aged man who had recovered from COVID-19. What was sequenced was PBMCs or T cells enriched from blood (not recorded which). The CDR3 region has the DNA TGTGCCAGTAGGGGTTTTGACGGGAGCTCCTATAATTCACCCCTCCACTTT. Its translation is CASRGFDGSSYNSPLHF.